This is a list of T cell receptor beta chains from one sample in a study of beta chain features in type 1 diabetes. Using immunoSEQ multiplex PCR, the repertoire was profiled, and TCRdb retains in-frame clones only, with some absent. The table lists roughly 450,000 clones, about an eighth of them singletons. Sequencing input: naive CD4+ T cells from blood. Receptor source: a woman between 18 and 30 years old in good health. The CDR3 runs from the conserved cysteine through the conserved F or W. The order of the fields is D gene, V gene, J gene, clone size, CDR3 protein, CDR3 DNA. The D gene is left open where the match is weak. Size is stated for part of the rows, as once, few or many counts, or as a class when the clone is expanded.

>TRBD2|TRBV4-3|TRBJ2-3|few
CASSQEFGTRLDTQYF
TGCGCCAGCAGCCAAGAGTTCGGGACTAGGCTGGATACGCAGTATTTT
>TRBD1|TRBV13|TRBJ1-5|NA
CASSATGTGRSVRNQPQHF
TGTGCCAGCAGCGCAACCGGGACAGGGAGATCAGTACGCAATCAGCCCCAGCATTTT
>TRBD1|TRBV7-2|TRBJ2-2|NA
CASSPSDRAYWELFF
TGTGCCAGCAGCCCTTCGGACAGGGCTTACTGGGAGCTGTTTTTT
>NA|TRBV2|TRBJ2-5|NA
CASIYGTSAETQYF
TGTGCCAGTATTTACGGGACGTCCGCAGAGACCCAGTACTTC
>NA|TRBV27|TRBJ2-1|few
CASGTVGNNEQFF
TGTGCCAGCGGAACCGTGGGGAACAATGAGCAGTTCTTC
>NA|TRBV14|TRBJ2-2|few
CASSRVLGAGELFF
TGTGCCAGCAGTCGTGTCTTAGGGGCCGGGGAGCTGTTTTTT
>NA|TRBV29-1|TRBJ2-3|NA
CSVAGRVVTDTQYF
TGCAGCGTTGCGGGCAGGGTGGTCACAGATACGCAGTATTTT
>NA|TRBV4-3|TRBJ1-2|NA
CASSGGRKPYGYTF
TGCGCCAGCAGCGGGGGACGGAAGCCCTATGGCTACACCTTC
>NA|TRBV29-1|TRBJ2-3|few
CSVVRQSTDTQYF
TGCAGCGTTGTTAGGCAGAGCACAGATACGCAGTATTTT
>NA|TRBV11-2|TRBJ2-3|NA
CASSLGVDTQYF
TGTGCCAGCAGCTTAGGCGTAGATACGCAGTATTTT
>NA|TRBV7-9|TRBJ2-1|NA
CASRQRAGIRDNEQFF
TGTGCCAGCCGGCAGCGGGCGGGCATAAGGGACAATGAGCAGTTCTTC
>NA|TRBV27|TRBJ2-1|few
CASSMYNEQFF
TGTGCCAGCAGTATGTACAATGAGCAGTTCTTC
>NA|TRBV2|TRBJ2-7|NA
CASSLEGLGSYEQYF
TGTGCCAGCAGTTTGGAGGGCCTAGGGTCCTACGAGCAGTACTTC
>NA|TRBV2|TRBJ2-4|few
CASSELNIQYF
TGTGCCAGCAGTGAACTAAACATTCAGTACTTC
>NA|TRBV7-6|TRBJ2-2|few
CASSIRPDDAGELFF
TGTGCCAGCAGCATCCGTCCCGACGACGCCGGGGAGCTGTTTTTT
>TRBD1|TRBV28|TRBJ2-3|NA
CASRQTGLGDTQYF
TGTGCCAGCAGACAGACAGGGTTAGGGGATACGCAGTATTTT
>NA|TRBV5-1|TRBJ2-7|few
CASSPGAYEQYF
TGCGCCAGCAGCCCGGGGGCCTACGAGCAGTACTTC
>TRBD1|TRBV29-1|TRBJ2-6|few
CSVEGQGARGANVLTF
TGCAGCGTTGAGGGACAGGGGGCGCGCGGGGCCAACGTCCTGACTTTC
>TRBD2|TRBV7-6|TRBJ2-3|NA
CASSSNPTSGVTDTQYF
TGTGCCAGCAGCTCCAACCCGACTAGCGGGGTCACAGATACGCAGTATTTT
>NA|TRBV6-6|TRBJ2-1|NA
CASSSSRDRQFF
TGTGCCAGCAGTTCCTCCCGGGACCGACAGTTCTTC
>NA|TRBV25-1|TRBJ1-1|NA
CASSEFGREAEAFF
TGTGCCAGCAGTGAATTTGGCAGGGAGGCTGAAGCTTTCTTT
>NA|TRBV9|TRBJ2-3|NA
CASSVGAGETLTQYF
TGTGCCAGCAGCGTAGGGGCAGGGGAAACTCTTACGCAGTATTTT
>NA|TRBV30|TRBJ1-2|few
CAWNAPRGYTF
TGTGCCTGGAATGCCCCTCGTGGCTACACCTTC
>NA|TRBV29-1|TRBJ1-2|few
CTTIGLNYGYTF
TGCACCACCATCGGACTTAACTATGGCTACACCTTC
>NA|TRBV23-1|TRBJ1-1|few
CATIINTEAFF
TGCGCCACCATCATAAACACTGAAGCTTTCTTT
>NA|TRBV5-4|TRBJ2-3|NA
CASSSTRLGADTQYF
TGTGCCAGCAGCTCTACGCGACTAGGCGCAGATACGCAGTATTTT
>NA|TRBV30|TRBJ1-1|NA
CAWSGRSYTEAFF
TGTGCCTGGTCGGGCCGATCATACACTGAAGCTTTCTTT
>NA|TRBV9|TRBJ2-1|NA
CASSPVVYNEQFF
TGTGCCAGCAGCCCGGTGGTCTACAATGAGCAGTTCTTC
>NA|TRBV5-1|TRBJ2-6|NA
CASSLAPRDNSGANVLTF
TGCGCCAGCAGCTTGGCCCCCCGGGACAACTCTGGGGCCAACGTCCTGACTTTC
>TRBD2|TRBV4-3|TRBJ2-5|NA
CASSQGTGTSGLGQETQYF
TGCGCCAGCAGCCAAGGAACCGGGACTAGCGGGCTGGGGCAAGAGACCCAGTACTTC
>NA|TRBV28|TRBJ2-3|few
CASNHLTGHTQYF
TGTGCCAGCAACCACCTCACGGGTCATACGCAGTATTTT